What follows are 10 T cell receptor beta chains derived from one specimen sequenced in a study of blood T cell repertoires in COVID-19. The data were produced by immunoSEQ multiplex PCR, yet TCRdb's version contains in-frame clones alone and is incomplete. Altogether around 220,000 clones are present, approximately 80% being singletons, with the ten largest covering under 10%. Sequenced: peripheral blood. These receptors were obtained from a woman aged 80 or over with COVID-19, enrolled during active disease.

The chain employs TRBV9 and TRBJ2-5, with a possible D match to TRBD2 (7 bases). The CDR3 has 16 residues. Looked up from germline, CDR1 is SGDLS and CDR2 is YYNGEE. Deletions cut 4 bases from V and 4 bases from J, with 20 bases between. The CDR3: CASSPLGGGSGETQYF. The DNA of the CDR3 is TGTGCCAGCAGCCCTTTGGGGGGGGGCAGCGGAGAGACCCAGTACTTC.

The chain is built from TRBV11-2 and TRBJ1-6; 7 positions agree with TRBD1. The CDR3 is made up of 16 amino acids. J lost 7 bases, V lost 2 bases, and 8 bases had no gene match. The germline V gene has CDR1 SGHAT and CDR2 FQNNGV. CDR3 DNA sequence: TGTGCCAGCAGCTTAAGAACCGGGACAGAGAATTCACCCCTCCACTTT. This encodes CASSLRTGTENSPLHF. The variable domain in full, with the rest retrieved from reference TRBV11-2 and TRBJ1-6, is EAGVAQSPRYKIIEKRQSVAFWCNPISGHATLYWYQQILGQGPKLLIQFQNNGVVDDSQLPKDRFSAERLKGVDSTLKIQPAKLEDSAVYLCASSLRTGTENSPLHFGNGTRLTVT.

The V gene is TRBV25-1, the J gene TRBJ2-1; 12 positions match TRBD2. CDR3 length equals 14 residues. With 5 bases clipped from V and 6 bases from J, the junction kept 2 bases outside the gene matches. Per germline, CDR1 MGHDK and CDR2 SYGVNS. The CDR3 DNA follows: TGTGCCAGCAGTACTAGCGGGAGGACCAATGAGCAGTTCTTC. Amino acid sequence: CASSTSGRTNEQFF.

The chain employs TRBV18 and TRBJ2-3; unclear D gene. This CDR3 comprises 16 residues. In germline, CDR1 is KGHSH, CDR2 LQKENI. V lost 2 bases and J 4 bases, leaving 16 bases between the germline ends. The CDR3 sequence: CASSPIQSLGPDTQYF. The DNA for the CDR3 is TGTGCCAGCTCACCAATCCAGTCTTTGGGCCCAGATACGCAGTATTTT.

The rearrangement links TRBV12-3 or TRBV12-4 to TRBJ1-2, with 8 bases lining up with TRBD1. CDR3 size: 13 residues. V lost 5 bases, J lost 8 bases, and 7 bases stayed unmatched. CDR3 DNA: TGTGCCAGCAGTGTTCAGGGGGCGGGAGGCTACACCTTC. As protein: CASSVQGAGGYTF.

The rearrangement joins TRBV11-1 to TRBJ2-3; D is unclear. CDR3 length: 14 residues. Trimming left V 4 bases short and J 2 bases short, with 10 bases between. Germline V lookup: CDR1 SGHAT, CDR2 FQDESV (reference sequence). CDR3 in DNA: TGTGCCAGCAGCTCACGGTCTTTCACAGATACGCAGTATTTT. This encodes CASSSRSFTDTQYF.

The chain joins TRBV6-6 to TRBJ1-6; 8 bases match TRBD1. The CDR3 totals 14 residues. V was pared by 5 bases and J by 8 bases, with 5 bases of the junction left unmatched. Germline-derived CDR1 and CDR2 are MNHNY and SVGAGI (reference sequence). CDR3 region: CASSQTGADSPLHF. Here the CDR3 DNA reads TGTGCCAGCAGTCAGACAGGGGCCGATTCACCCCTCCACTTT.

This clone has a single count. V is TRBV6-5 and J is TRBJ2-7; tentative D call: TRBD1 (6 bases). V was shortened by 7 bases and J by 3 bases, with 16 bases between the two germline ends. Germline CDR1 is MNHEY and CDR2 is SVGAGI. The CDR3 length is 14 residues. CDR3 DNA: TGTGCCAGCAAGGGCGGACAGTTGGGCTACGAGCAGTACTTC. It encodes CASKGGQLGYEQYF.

The table lists this clone with a count of one. V and J are TRBV29-1 and TRBJ2-2, with TRBD2 matching over 8 bases. Germline assignment: CDR1 SQVTM and CDR2 ANQGSEA. Trimming took 5 bases from V and 9 from J; bases not matched to a gene: 2. The CDR3 contains 11 residues. CDR3 sequence (DNA): TGCAGCGTTCGACTAGCGAGGGAGCTGTTTTTT. Its protein product is CSVRLARELFF.

The chain links TRBV5-4 to TRBJ1-6, with TRBD1 matching 7 bases. After removal of 2 bases from V and 7 bases from J, the junction contained 6 bases not matched to a gene. This CDR3 is 15 amino acids long. The germline V gene encodes CDR1 SGHNT and CDR2 YYREEE (reference sequence). CDR3 in amino acids: CASSLFGTDNSPLHF. CDR3 nucleotides: TGTGCCAGCAGCTTATTCGGGACAGACAATTCACCCCTCCACTTT.